This T cell receptor (beta chain) comes out of a study of control samples from healthy donors and cancer patients. This CDR3 is 16 amino acids long. V was shortened by 0 bases and J by 3 bases, with 14 bases between the two germline ends. CDR1 is SEHNR and CDR2 is FQNEAQ in the germline V gene (reference sequence). Assay used: immunoSEQ multiplex PCR; TCRdb lists only in-frame clones, some missing. Of 70,000 or so clones listed, over 65% are singletons. Sample: PBMCs. The chain has TRBV7-9 and TRBJ2-5, with D perhaps being TRBD1 or TRBD2 (6 bases each). The receptor's source is a woman in her forties or fifties with lung cancer. The CDR3 is CASSLALFRGEETQYF. Written as DNA, the CDR3 is TGTGCCAGCAGCTTAGCCCTGTTTAGGGGGGAAGAGACCCAGTACTTC.